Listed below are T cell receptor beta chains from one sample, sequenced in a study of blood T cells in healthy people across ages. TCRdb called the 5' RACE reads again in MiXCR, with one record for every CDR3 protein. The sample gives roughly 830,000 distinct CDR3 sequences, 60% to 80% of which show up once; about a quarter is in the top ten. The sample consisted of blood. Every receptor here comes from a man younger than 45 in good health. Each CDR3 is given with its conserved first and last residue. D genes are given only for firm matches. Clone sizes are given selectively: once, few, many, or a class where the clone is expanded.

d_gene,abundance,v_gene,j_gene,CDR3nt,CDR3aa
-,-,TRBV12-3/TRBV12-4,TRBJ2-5,TGTGCCAGCAGCCAGCCGGGACTTGGTGAGCAGTACTTC,CASSQPGLGEQYF
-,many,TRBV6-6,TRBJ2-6,TGTGCCAGCAGGGCTGGGGCCAACGTCCTGACTTTC,CASRAGANVLTF
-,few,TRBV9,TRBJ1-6,TGTGCCAGCAGCTCCCTTCATACTTCACCCCTCCACTTT,CASSSLHTSPLHF
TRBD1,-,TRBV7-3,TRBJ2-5,TGTGCCAGCGGTCCGGGACAGGGAGGGGAGACCCAGTACTTC,CASGPGQGGETQYF
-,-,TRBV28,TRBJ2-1,TGTGTCAGCAGTTTCGAGCTGACAGAGCAGTTCTTC,CVSSFELTEQFF
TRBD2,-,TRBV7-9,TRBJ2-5,TGTGCCAGCAGCTTCCTGACTAGCGCGAAACAAGAGACCCAGTACTTC,CASSFLTSAKQETQYF
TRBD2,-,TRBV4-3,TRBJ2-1,TGCGCCAGCAGCCAAGATGGGCCCGGACTAGCGGAGTACAATGAGCAGTTCTTC,CASSQDGPGLAEYNEQFF
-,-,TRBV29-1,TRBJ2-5,TGCAGCGTTGAACCCGAACGGGAGACCCAGTACTTC,CSVEPERETQYF
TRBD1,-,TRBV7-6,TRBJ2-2,TGTGCCAGCAGCTTAGGGTGGGCACAGGGGAAGAACACCGGGGAGCTGTTTTTT,CASSLGWAQGKNTGELFF
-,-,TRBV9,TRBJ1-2,TGTGCCAGCAGCGAAGGGAGAGACTACACCTTC,CASSEGRDYTF
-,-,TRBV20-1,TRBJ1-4,TGCAGTGCTAGAAGTGCCTTTGGGGGTGAAAAACTGTTTTTT,CSARSAFGGEKLFF
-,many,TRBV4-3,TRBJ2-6,TGCGCCAGCAGCCAAGAGTCAGGGGCTGGGGCCAACGTCCTGACTTTC,CASSQESGAGANVLTF
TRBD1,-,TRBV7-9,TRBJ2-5,TGTGCCAGCAGCTTACCGCAACGGGACAGGGTCGAGACCCAGTACTTC,CASSLPQRDRVETQYF
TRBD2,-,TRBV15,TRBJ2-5,TGTGCCACCAGCAGAGCGGGGGGGAGAGAGACCCAGTACTTC,CATSRAGGRETQYF
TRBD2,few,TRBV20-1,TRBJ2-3,TGCAGTGCTATATCGGGGACAGCGACTAGCGGGATTTCAGATACGCAGTATTTT,CSAISGTATSGISDTQYF
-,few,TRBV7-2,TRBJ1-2,TGTGCCAGCAGCTTAGTGGGGATTTCGGACAATAACTATGGCTACACCTTC,CASSLVGISDNNYGYTF
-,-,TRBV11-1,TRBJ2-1,TGTGCCAGCAGCTCCCCCAGGGGTCCTCGTCACAATGAGCAGTTCTTC,CASSSPRGPRHNEQFF
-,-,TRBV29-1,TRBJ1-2,TGCAGCGTTGGGAAGGGTGTCGGCTATGGCTACACCTTC,CSVGKGVGYGYTF
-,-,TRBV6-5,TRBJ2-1,TGTGCCAGCAAAGAGTACAATGAGCAGTTCTTC,CASKEYNEQFF
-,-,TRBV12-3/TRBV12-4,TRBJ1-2,TGTGCCAGCAGTTTGAGGGTATCCTATGGCTACACCTTC,CASSLRVSYGYTF
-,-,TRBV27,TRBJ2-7,TGTGCCAGCAGTTTCGCCTCCTACAATGAGCAGTACTTC,CASSFASYNEQYF
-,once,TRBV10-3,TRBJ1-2,TGTGCCATCAGTGAACGTTCCGCGATGTCAGCTAACTATGGCTACACCTTC,CAISERSAMSANYGYTF
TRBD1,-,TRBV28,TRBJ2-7,TGTGCCAGCAGTTTGTGGACAGGGAGCTACGAGCAGTACTTC,CASSLWTGSYEQYF
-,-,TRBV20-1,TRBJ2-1,TGCAGTGCTAGAGGTGGACTAGGGGGGAAAAATGAGCAGTTCTTC,CSARGGLGGKNEQFF
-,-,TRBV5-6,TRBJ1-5,TGTGCCAGCAGCATGCAGACGTATAGCAATCAGCCCCAGCATTTT,CASSMQTYSNQPQHF
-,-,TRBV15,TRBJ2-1,TGTGCCACCAGCAGAGATGGTTATGGGCAGTTCTTC,CATSRDGYGQFF
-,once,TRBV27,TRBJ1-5,TGTGCCAGCAGTAACTATGTCGATCAGACAGCGGGAATTAATCAGCCCCAGCATTTT,CASSNYVDQTAGINQPQHF
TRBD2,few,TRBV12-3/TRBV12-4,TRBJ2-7,TGTGCCAGCAGTTTCGGGGGGAACGAGCAGTACTTC,CASSFGGNEQYF
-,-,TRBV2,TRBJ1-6,TGTGCCAGCAGTGAAGAAGGTAGGGGGACACCCCTCCACTTT,CASSEEGRGTPLHF
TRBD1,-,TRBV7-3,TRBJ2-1,TGTGCCAGCAGCTCCCGCACAGGGGTGGGCAATGAGCAGTTCTTC,CASSSRTGVGNEQFF
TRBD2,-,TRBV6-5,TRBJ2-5,TGTGCCAGCAGCATACGGGGCGGGGGATCCTACAATGAGCAGTACTTC,CASSIRGGGSYNEQYF
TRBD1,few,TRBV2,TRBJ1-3,TGTGCCAGCACAGGGGGAAGGGCTGGAAACACCATATATTTT,CASTGGRAGNTIYF